This is a list of T cell receptor beta chains from one sample in a study of CD8 T cells in ankylosing spondylitis. TCRdb re-called the 5' RACE reads through MiXCR, storing one row per CDR3 protein. The table records a few hundred thousand distinct CDR3 sequences, about 12% of them present only once. Sequencing was done on a sample of blood, either unsorted or a sorted T cell fraction (not recorded which). The receptors stem from a male donor with ankylosing spondylitis. CDR3s include the opening cysteine and the closing phenylalanine or tryptophan. The D gene is left open where the match is weak. Rows give clone size only sometimes, using once, few, many, or a class for an expanded clone.

few	TRBV7-9	TRBD1	TRBJ2-7	CASSLAQDRPSPYEQYF	TGTGCCAGCAGCTTAGCGCAGGACAGGCCGTCCCCCTACGAGCAGTACTTC
few	TRBV7-9	-	TRBJ1-4	CASSLMATTNEKLFF	TGTGCCAGCAGCTTAATGGCGACAACTAATGAAAAACTGTTTTTT
-	TRBV6-1	-	TRBJ1-2	CASSEDRVTSYGYTF	TGTGCCAGCAGTGAAGACAGGGTTACCTCTTATGGCTACACCTTC
-	TRBV11-1	-	TRBJ1-1	CASSLGGWPMNTEAFF	TGTGCCAGCAGCTTAGGTGGGTGGCCCATGAACACTGAAGCTTTCTTT
-	TRBV11-1	TRBD1	TRBJ2-2	CASSRYRGTGELFF	TGTGCCAGCAGCCGCTACAGGGGAACCGGGGAGCTGTTTTTT
-	TRBV12-3/TRBV12-4	-	TRBJ1-2	CASSFTTNYGYTF	TGTGCCAGCAGTTTCACGACTAACTATGGCTACACCTTC
-	TRBV19	-	TRBJ2-7	CASSISRQHEQYF	TGTGCCAGTAGTATCTCTAGACAGCACGAGCAGTACTTC
-	TRBV20-1	-	TRBJ2-1	CSAQVQPSYNEQFF	TGCAGTGCTCAGGTACAACCCTCCTACAATGAGCAGTTCTTC
-	TRBV6-1	TRBD1	TRBJ1-1	CASSTLPGQGTPEAFF	TGTGCCAGCAGTACATTGCCGGGACAGGGAACCCCTGAAGCTTTCTTT
few	TRBV14	-	TRBJ2-1	CASSLYGRRGNEQFF	TGTGCCAGCAGCCTCTACGGACGTAGGGGGAATGAGCAGTTCTTC
-	TRBV11-2	TRBD2	TRBJ2-3	CASSRLMSGGPSDTQYF	TGTGCCAGCAGCCGGCTAATGTCGGGAGGGCCCTCAGATACGCAGTATTTT
-	TRBV29-1	-	TRBJ1-2	CSVEGKGFIYGYTF	TGCAGCGTTGAAGGAAAAGGGTTCATCTATGGCTACACCTTC
many	TRBV12-3/TRBV12-4	TRBD2	TRBJ2-5	CASSLAGSGAQETQYF	TGTGCCAGCAGTTTGGCGGGTAGCGGGGCCCAAGAGACCCAGTACTTC
-	TRBV7-6	TRBD1	TRBJ1-1	CASSLGQGVNTEAFF	TGTGCCAGCAGCTTAGGACAGGGGGTTAACACTGAAGCTTTCTTT
few	TRBV6-4	-	TRBJ1-1	CASSDLPGDTEAFF	TGTGCCAGCAGTGACCTACCTGGGGACACTGAAGCTTTCTTT
few	TRBV20-1	-	TRBJ1-5	CSADGGGEYQPQHF	TGCAGTGCCGACGGCGGGGGAGAGTATCAGCCCCAGCATTTT
few	TRBV6-5	-	TRBJ2-5	CASSYAALHPTETQYF	TGTGCCAGCAGTTACGCGGCTCTCCATCCTACAGAGACCCAGTACTTC
few	TRBV20-1	-	TRBJ2-2	CSASWSYNTGELFF	TGCAGTGCTAGTTGGAGCTATAACACCGGGGAGCTGTTTTTT
few	TRBV6-2/TRBV6-3	TRBD2	TRBJ2-1	CASSYLGLAGEQFF	TGTGCCAGCAGTTACCTGGGACTAGCGGGTGAGCAGTTCTTC
many	TRBV12-3/TRBV12-4	TRBD1	TRBJ2-5	CASSWDRGPETQYF	TGTGCCAGCAGCTGGGACAGGGGGCCCGAGACCCAGTACTTC
-	TRBV2	-	TRBJ1-2	CASSDQGTYGYTF	TGTGCCAGCAGTGATCAGGGTACCTATGGCTACACCTTC
few	TRBV19	TRBD1	TRBJ1-2	CAVPRDSYYGYTF	TGTGCCGTCCCCCGGGACAGCTACTATGGCTACACCTTC
few	TRBV9	TRBD2	TRBJ2-1	CASSVGLAGSSYNEQFF	TGTGCCAGCAGCGTAGGGCTAGCGGGAAGCTCCTACAATGAGCAGTTCTTC
-	TRBV19	-	TRBJ2-4	CASSIRGAKNIQYF	TGTGCCAGTAGTATAAGAGGAGCCAAAAACATTCAGTACTTC
-	TRBV5-1	-	TRBJ1-6	CASSLEDSWFSPLHF	TGCGCCAGCAGCTTGGAGGACAGTTGGTTTTCACCCCTCCACTTT
-	TRBV11-2	-	TRBJ1-6	CASSPNNSPLHF	TGTGCCAGCAGCCCCAATAATTCACCCCTCCACTTT
many	TRBV12-3/TRBV12-4	TRBD2	TRBJ2-1	CASSQTGLAGNEQFF	TGTGCCAGCAGCCAAACGGGACTAGCGGGTAATGAGCAGTTCTTC
many	TRBV7-2	-	TRBJ2-1	CASSLENYNEQFF	TGTGCCAGCAGCTTAGAGAACTACAATGAGCAGTTCTTC
-	TRBV15	-	TRBJ1-5	CATSRQDQPQHF	TGTGCCACCAGCAGACAGGATCAGCCCCAGCATTTT
many	TRBV5-1	TRBD1	TRBJ2-2	CASSLEGQTTGELFF	TGCGCCAGCAGCTTGGAGGGACAGACCACCGGGGAGCTGTTTTTT
few	TRBV7-8	-	TRBJ1-2	CASSQASGRANYGYTF	TGTGCCAGCAGCCAGGCCTCGGGCAGGGCTAACTATGGCTACACCTTC
-	TRBV5-1	TRBD1	TRBJ2-7	CASSLAKTGLNSYEQYF	TGCGCCAGCAGCTTGGCCAAGACAGGGCTCAACTCCTACGAGCAGTACTTC
few	TRBV20-1	-	TRBJ1-6	CSARGNRAESPLHF	TGCAGTGCTAGAGGGAACAGGGCAGAATCACCCCTCCACTTT
many	TRBV12-3/TRBV12-4	-	TRBJ1-5	CASSPLEAQPQHF	TGTGCCAGCAGTCCACTCGAAGCCCAGCCCCAGCATTTT
few	TRBV27	TRBD1	TRBJ1-1	CASRTGGWTEAFF	TGTGCCAGCAGGACAGGGGGTTGGACTGAAGCTTTCTTT
-	TRBV2	TRBD1	TRBJ2-6	CASNLDRAGANVLTF	TGTGCCAGCAACCTTGACAGGGCTGGGGCCAACGTCCTGACTTTC
many	TRBV3-1	-	TRBJ1-5	CASSQGSGQPQHF	TGTGCCAGCAGCCAGGGTTCGGGTCAGCCCCAGCATTTT
-	TRBV20-1	-	TRBJ2-2	CSARGSGWTNTGELFF	TGCAGTGCTAGAGGCAGCGGGTGGACGAACACCGGGGAGCTGTTTTTT
many	TRBV5-1	TRBD2	TRBJ2-3	CASRLAGVRTDTQYF	TGCGCCAGTAGACTAGCGGGAGTTCGCACAGATACGCAGTATTTT
-	TRBV7-2	-	TRBJ1-5	CASSLKGTKKPQHF	TGTGCCAGCAGCTTAAAGGGAACCAAGAAGCCCCAGCATTTT